These T cell receptor beta chains were read from a single sample in a study of blood T cell repertoires in COVID-19. Profiled with immunoSEQ multiplex PCR; TCRdb holds only in-frame clones, not every one. The sample comprises some 100,000 clones, over 85% of which are singletons, and 4.5% to 6% rests with the top ten. The sequenced material came from peripheral blood. The receptor source for this set is a man in his 70s with acute or convalescent COVID-19. Each CDR3 is given with its conserved first and last residue. Each record gives: J gene, clone size, V gene, D gene, CDR3 protein, CDR3 DNA. D genes are given only for firm matches. For some rows the clone size is stated as once, few or many, or as a class when expanded; others skip it.

>TRBJ1-1|NA|TRBV10-3|NA
CAISNPDGDRARAFF
TGTGCCATCAGTAACCCTGACGGGGATCGTGCCAGAGCTTTCTTT
>TRBJ2-7|NA|TRBV10-2|NA
CASSDYFYEQYF
TGCGCCAGCAGTGATTACTTCTACGAGCAGTACTTC
>TRBJ1-6|NA|TRBV12-3/TRBV12-4|NA
CASSLGGDSPLHF
TGTGCCAGCAGTTTAGGCGGAGATTCACCCCTCCACTTT
>TRBJ1-5|NA|TRBV5-5|TRBD1
CASSTGQDNQPQHF
TGTGCCAGCAGCACGGGACAGGACAATCAGCCCCAGCATTTT
>TRBJ1-3|once|TRBV5-1|NA
CASSLGVSGNTIYF
TGCGCCAGCAGCTTGGGCGTCTCTGGAAACACCATATATTTT
>TRBJ1-5|NA|TRBV6-6|NA
CASSYPDQPQHF
TGTGCCAGCAGTTACCCTGATCAGCCCCAGCATTTT
>TRBJ1-4|NA|TRBV11-2|TRBD1
CASSSNRGTNEKLFF
TGTGCCAGCAGCTCAAACAGGGGAACTAATGAAAAACTGTTTTTT
>TRBJ2-2|NA|TRBV20-1|NA
CSASRGSEAGELFF
TGCAGTGCTAGTAGGGGGTCTGAAGCGGGGGAGCTGTTTTTT
>TRBJ2-1|NA|TRBV2|TRBD2
CASSREDGLAEFF
TGTGCCAGCAGTCGGGAGGATGGACTAGCGGAGTTCTTC
>TRBJ2-1|once|TRBV6-6|TRBD2
CASNAQREGSEQFF
TGTGCCAGCAACGCACAGCGGGAGGGAAGTGAGCAGTTCTTC
>TRBJ2-3|NA|TRBV4-1|TRBD1
CASIRDRGRGDTQYF
TGCGCCAGCATTCGGGACAGGGGGCGCGGAGATACGCAGTATTTT
>TRBJ2-3|NA|TRBV15|NA
CATSTGTVLTDTQYF
TGTGCCACCAGCACCGGGACTGTCCTGACAGATACGCAGTATTTT
>TRBJ2-7|NA|TRBV29-1|TRBD1
CSVEGLDRESAEQYF
TGCAGCGTTGAAGGGCTAGACAGGGAATCGGCGGAGCAGTACTTC
>TRBJ2-1|NA|TRBV24-1|TRBD1
CATSAPDRGYNEQFF
TGTGCCACCAGTGCCCCGGACAGGGGGTACAATGAGCAGTTCTTC
>TRBJ2-7|few|TRBV7-9|NA
CASSLASGSSYEQYF
TGTGCCAGCAGCTTAGCTAGCGGTAGCTCCTACGAGCAGTACTTC
>TRBJ2-7|once|TRBV20-1|NA
CSASRGGYYEQYF
TGCAGTGCTAGTAGAGGGGGTTACTACGAGCAGTACTTC
>TRBJ2-1|NA|TRBV2|NA
CASSGGRNRANEQFF
TGTGCCAGCAGTGGGGGGCGAAATAGAGCCAATGAGCAGTTCTTC
>TRBJ2-7|NA|TRBV6-5|TRBD2
CASSAVAGEHEQYF
TGTGCCAGCAGCGCGGTGGCGGGGGAACACGAGCAGTACTTC
>TRBJ2-1|NA|TRBV7-8|TRBD1
CASSLESTGTGGNEQFF
TGTGCCAGCAGCTTAGAATCCACCGGGACAGGGGGCAATGAGCAGTTCTTC
>TRBJ2-7|NA|TRBV28|TRBD1
CASSSDRGPSYEQYF
TGTGCCAGCAGTTCCGACAGGGGGCCCTCCTACGAGCAGTACTTC
>TRBJ1-2|NA|TRBV5-1|NA
CASSLGAGKPYGYTF
TGCGCCAGCAGCTTGGGAGCAGGGAAACCTTATGGCTACACCTTC
>TRBJ1-2|NA|TRBV27|TRBD1
CASSPRGRGDLMRGYTF
TGTGCCAGCAGTCCTAGGGGGCGCGGTGATCTAATGCGCGGCTACACCTTC
>TRBJ1-1|NA|TRBV6-6|NA
CASSLKDLLYTEAFF
TGTGCCAGCAGTTTGAAAGACTTGTTGTACACTGAAGCTTTCTTT
>TRBJ2-3|NA|TRBV7-9|NA
CASRRGGDTQYF
TGTGCCAGCAGACGAGGGGGAGATACGCAGTATTTT
>TRBJ2-7|NA|TRBV6-1|NA
CASSERGTGSDEQYF
TGTGCCAGCAGTGAAAGAGGAACAGGGTCGGACGAGCAGTACTTC
>TRBJ1-4|NA|TRBV3-1/TRBV3-2|NA
CASSQETKGDEKLFF
TGTGCCAGCAGCCAAGAGACGAAGGGGGACGAAAAACTGTTTTTT
>TRBJ1-3|NA|TRBV5-6|NA
CASSLGQISGNTIYF
TGTGCCAGCAGCTTGGGACAGATCTCTGGAAACACCATATATTTT
>TRBJ2-1|NA|TRBV2|NA
CASSRTQPPYNEQFF
TGTGCCAGCAGTCGGACACAGCCACCCTACAATGAGCAGTTCTTC
>TRBJ2-7|NA|TRBV11-2|NA
CASSLEQDYEQYF
TGTGCCAGCAGCTTAGAACAGGACTACGAGCAGTACTTC
>TRBJ1-5|NA|TRBV6-1|TRBD1
CASSEDRGNQPQHF
TGTGCCAGCAGCGAAGACAGGGGGAATCAGCCCCAGCATTTT
>TRBJ1-5|NA|TRBV5-4|TRBD1
CASSLRGASQPQHF
TGTGCCAGCAGCCTCAGGGGGGCTTCCCAGCCCCAGCATTTT
>TRBJ1-4|NA|TRBV19|NA
CASSDTAATNEKLFF
TGTGCCAGTAGTGACACAGCCGCAACTAATGAAAAACTGTTTTTT
>TRBJ2-7|NA|TRBV21-1|NA
CASSKALTGTGLYEQYF
TGTGCCAGCAGCAAAGCGCTAACGGGGACAGGACTCTACGAGCAGTACTTC
>TRBJ2-1|NA|TRBV5-8|NA
CASAGGFRSSYNEQFF
TGTGCCAGTGCAGGGGGGTTCAGGAGCTCCTACAATGAGCAGTTCTTC
>TRBJ1-2|NA|TRBV7-8|NA
CASSLAGADGYTF
TGTGCCAGCAGCTTAGCAGGGGCCGATGGCTACACCTTC
>TRBJ1-6|NA|TRBV2|NA
CASIERLGSPLHF
TGTGCCAGCATAGAGAGGCTTGGTTCACCCCTCCACTTT
>TRBJ1-2|NA|TRBV6-2/TRBV6-3|NA
CASSYSGYGYTF
TGTGCCAGCAGTTATTCGGGATATGGCTACACCTTC
>TRBJ2-3|NA|TRBV10-1|NA
CASSRQTDTQYF
TGCGCCAGCAGTCGACAGACAGATACGCAGTATTTT
>TRBJ2-3|NA|TRBV6-5|TRBD2
CASRTSRPDTQYF
TGTGCCAGCAGGACTAGCCGCCCAGATACGCAGTATTTT
>TRBJ2-7|once|TRBV10-3|NA
CAIRGNSPYEQYF
TGTGCCATCAGGGGCAACAGCCCCTACGAGCAGTACTTC
>TRBJ1-2|NA|TRBV28|NA
CASSPTGANYGYTF
TGTGCCAGCAGCCCCACCGGGGCTAACTATGGCTACACCTTC
>TRBJ2-3|once|TRBV30|TRBD2
CAWSVGGGADTQYF
TGTGCCTGGAGTGTGGGCGGGGGGGCGGATACGCAGTATTTT
>TRBJ2-2|NA|TRBV10-3|NA
CAISADSTGELFF
TGTGCCATCAGTGCCGACAGCACCGGGGAGCTGTTTTTT
>TRBJ2-7|NA|TRBV2|NA
CASRRRDEQYF
TGTGCCAGCAGGCGTCGGGACGAGCAGTACTTC
>TRBJ2-7|NA|TRBV5-6|NA
CASSLGGKSYEQYF
TGTGCCAGCAGCTTGGGCGGGAAGTCCTACGAGCAGTACTTC
>TRBJ2-7|NA|TRBV5-4|TRBD2
CASSSGTSGTPYEQYF
TGTGCCAGCAGCTCGGGGACTAGCGGGACTCCCTACGAGCAGTACTTC
>TRBJ2-7|NA|TRBV27|NA
CASLRVYPYEQYF
TGTGCCAGCCTCAGGGTCTACCCTTACGAGCAGTACTTC
>TRBJ1-2|NA|TRBV27|NA
CASSLRGSSGYTF
TGTGCCAGCAGTTTACGAGGCAGTAGCGGCTACACCTTC
>TRBJ1-2|NA|TRBV4-1|NA
CASSQDEVGGSGGYTF
TGCGCCAGCAGCCAAGATGAGGTGGGAGGGTCGGGTGGCTACACCTTC
>TRBJ2-1|many|TRBV11-2|TRBD2
CASSPSGGYNEQFF
TGTGCCAGCAGCCCTAGCGGGGGATACAATGAGCAGTTCTTC
>TRBJ1-3|NA|TRBV5-8|NA
CASSLGGAFSGNTIYF
TGTGCCAGCAGCTTGGGCGGAGCCTTCTCTGGAAACACCATATATTTT
>TRBJ2-7|few|TRBV27|TRBD1
CASGGQGTYEQYF
TGTGCCAGCGGGGGACAGGGGACCTACGAGCAGTACTTC
>TRBJ2-7|NA|TRBV3-1/TRBV3-2|NA
CASSRIRGEQYF
TGTGCCAGCAGCCGAATAAGGGGGGAGCAGTACTTC
>TRBJ2-7|NA|TRBV27|TRBD1
CASSRTGVNSYEQYF
TGTGCCAGCAGCCGGACAGGGGTTAATTCCTACGAGCAGTACTTC
>TRBJ2-7|once|TRBV12-5|TRBD2
CASGLQGLAGSPYEQYF
TGTGCTAGTGGTTTGCAAGGACTAGCGGGATCCCCCTACGAGCAGTACTTC
>TRBJ2-3|NA|TRBV2|TRBD2
CASRGTSGSGTDTQYF
TGTGCCAGCAGGGGGACTAGCGGGTCGGGCACAGATACGCAGTATTTT
>TRBJ1-1|NA|TRBV27|NA
CASSLKRGGFTEAFF
TGTGCCAGCAGTTTGAAGAGGGGAGGGTTCACTGAAGCTTTCTTT
>TRBJ1-5|NA|TRBV24-1|NA
CATSGHSNQPQHF
TGTGCCACCAGTGGACACAGCAATCAGCCCCAGCATTTT
>TRBJ1-2|NA|TRBV6-5|NA
CASSNTGPGGYTF
TGTGCCAGCAGTAACACAGGACCTGGAGGCTACACCTTC